Listed here is a single T cell receptor (beta chain). No cognate antigen has been identified for it. No qualities accompany the bases; no much larger clone lies one base away. The receptor library was made with the immunoSEQ multiplex PCR assay. Rearranged TCR beta chain sequences were amplified with the hsTCRB Kit following the manufacturer's protocol. TCRB libraries were sequenced on an Illumina MiSeq. On the authors' methods: The kit vendor's proprietary platform handled demultiplexing, trimming and gene mapping. Entries here come from immuneACCESS through TCRdb and include only in-frame sequences with V and J called. Some clones fail to appear in such tables; in the studies checked, an unresolved V gene covers under half of the shortfall, and the cause of the remainder is unknown. Clonal size and the V and J genes are those of that table, whereas D and trimming came from the DNA. This sample gives tens of thousands of clones in total; 80% of them show up just once. The ten largest clones capture 4.5% to 7.5% of the sample.

This specimen belongs to a study of a mutant IDH1 vaccine in newly diagnosed glioma listed by TCRdb under 2021. Context from the whole study: Across visits V03 through V10, patients got a total of eight vaccinations, given in weeks 1, 3, 5, 7, 11, 15, 19 and 23. For exploratory analyses, approximately 25 treated patients had longitudinal TCRB deep sequencing done wherever samples were available. Peripheral blood samples were drawn at six visits, namely V03 (baseline), V05, V07, V10, V12 and V13. Before enrollment, most patients had been given radiochemotherapy with temozolomide as standard therapy, while the rest had received either radiotherapy alone or temozolomide alone. Of the 25 to 35 patients who were treated, approximately 62% were male and roughly 38% were female, and the mean age was approximately 40 years. In the chemotherapy-containing groups, vaccination started alongside temozolomide cycles, whereas in patients who had radiotherapy alone it started 4-6 weeks after radiotherapy. Overall study results and their limits: Changes in the top peripheral T cell clonotypes picked up by TCRB sequencing did not appear to be linked to pseudoprogression. According to the authors, sample limitations meant that analyses of patient blood samples could not be reproduced. Immune responses induced by the vaccine were seen in approximately 93% of patients across multiple MHC alleles. Selection of PBMC samples for TCRB deep sequencing was based on availability.

The time point label corresponds to: week 11, during vaccination. Every vaccine dose consisted of 300 ug of a 20-mer mutant IDH1 peptide in Montanide, administered subcutaneously together with topical imiquimod. All donors had newly diagnosed IDH1-mutant astrocytomas of WHO grade 3 or 4 that showed loss of nuclear ATRX. The samples were drawn from NOA16, a multicentre, single-arm, open-label phase I trial in Germany that tested a mutant IDH1 peptide vaccine in humans for the first time. Genomic DNA for TCRB sequencing was extracted from EDTA blood using the DNeasy Blood and Tissue Kit. Including the terminal cysteine and phenylalanine, the CDR3 comprises 13 residues. Left in the record is the CDR3 DNA by itself, 39 bases read in frame from the first base. CDR1 and CDR2 are drawn from the germline V gene (reference sequence): SGHNT, YYREEE. V loses 0 bases of germline sequence and J loses 7 bases, and the interval between the two ends is 11 bases.

Sequenced material: PBMCs, taken from a glioma patient whose treatment included an IDH1 peptide vaccine. This chain is built from TRBV5-4 and TRBJ2-7; 5 matching bases give a weak D call of TRBD2. The source is a man over 45 with glioma. The CDR3 is CASSLDPPGEQYF. The DNA sequence is TGTGCCAGCAGCTTGGACCCGCCGGGGGAGCAGTACTTC.